The subject of this entry is one T cell receptor (beta chain). The sample holds many counts of this clonotype. The antigen it binds to is not known. Qualities for individual bases were not recorded, and no much larger clone is one base off. These data belong to a study of human T cells and chemical hapten exposure (dated by TCRdb to about 2021). About the full investigation: For sensitization, 2% DPC in acetone was applied to a 2 cm by 2 cm area of upper inner arm skin. Weekly therapeutic DPC doses were additionally applied to the scalp of patients throughout the roughly 23-week study period. Patch testing was performed on the upper back with Finn chambers containing 0.01% DPC, and the patch tests were scored after 6 days according to International Contact Dermatitis Research Group standards. Alopecia areata with under or over 50% scalp involvement, alopecia totalis and alopecia universalis were represented in the patient cohort, which was mostly female. The libraries were sequenced as a pool, and the TCR yield per sample differed mostly because of small variations in library volumes within the pool. Peripheral blood TCR repertoire changes were tracked in vivo in alopecia patients during primary and secondary sensitization to the hapten diphenylcyclopropenone (DPC). Blood samples were taken from patients before sensitization (week 0) and then at 2, 6 and about 24 weeks after DPC sensitization. Some 29 alopecia patients gave blood for TCR sequencing at one to four time points (pre-sensitization, 2, 6 and 24 weeks). The full study reports these points: Significantly more large CDR3 similarity clusters were formed by expanded TCRs than by pre-sensitization or healthy control sets, consistent with antigen-driven responses. Patch test score correlated positively with the number of PT1 expanded TCRs, reaching significance at thresholds 8, 16 and 32 but not at 4. Alopecia, a presumed autoimmune disease, was present in all patients, so the immune response of the patients might differ from that of healthy individuals. After repeated subsampling, changes were observed in the strength of the expansion versus patch-test correlation and in the threshold at which the correlation became significant. No change with DPC sensitization was found in the number of TCRs above 1 in 1000 frequency, and no evidence of global repertoire structure alterations was found.

The library was made by RACE. The sequencing machine was a NextSeq 500. Library preparation attached unique molecular identifiers to individual cDNA molecules for quantitative, reproducible TCR counting. For every blood RNA sample, sequencing covered both the TCR alpha and TCR beta chains. The study's own analysis went as follows. Samples had a median of approximately 96,000 TCRs, with a range from roughly 20,000 to 690,600. The Decombinator software suite was used to annotate V, J and CDR3 in the TCR reads. To make PS versus PT1 abundance plots, every sample was subsampled to the same number of TCRs (28,000). Expanded TCRs were defined as absent before sensitization and observed at least eight times at the 2-week time point. TCRdb's own reprocessing of the public reads used fastp at Q25 and MiXCR and kept productive beta chains. Each entry merges the rows of one CDR3 protein and shows their most common DNA and genes. The authors' filters were not applied to this entry. The table for this sample lists just under 65,000 distinct CDR3 sequences; approximately 10% of them were counted only once. The top ten hold roughly 2.1% of the sample.

Inclusive of the bounding cysteine and phenylalanine, the CDR3 is 13 residues long. Only the CDR3 DNA is retained, 39 bases long and in frame from the first base. For CDR1 and CDR2, the germline V gene lists SGHNT and YENEEA. Trimming takes 2 bases from V and 6 bases from J, and the germline ends sit 5 bases apart. The sample's time point label, in plain terms: patch test 3, about 24 weeks after DPC sensitization. The treatment or condition tag for this specimen amounts to: therapeutic diphenylcyclopropenone sensitization with weekly scalp DPC. At each patch-test visit, blood was drawn before the patch test was applied. Eligible patients were aged 18 to 70, diagnosed with alopecia, deemed suitable for DPC therapy, and excluded if pregnant. Total RNA was extracted from unfractionated whole blood collected in Tempus Blood RNA tubes.

The sample here was whole blood, taken in connection with sensitization to the hapten diphenylcyclopropenone (DPC). The rearrangement joined TRBV11-3 to TRBJ1-6, with the identity of the D gene unclear. The sequence derives from a woman between 25 and 40 years old with alopecia areata. Some clones in this sample may be carry-over from other donors' samples. The CDR3 has the sequence CASSLTTNSPLHF. The nucleotide sequence is TGTGCCAGCAGCTTAACAACTAATTCACCCCTCCACTTT.